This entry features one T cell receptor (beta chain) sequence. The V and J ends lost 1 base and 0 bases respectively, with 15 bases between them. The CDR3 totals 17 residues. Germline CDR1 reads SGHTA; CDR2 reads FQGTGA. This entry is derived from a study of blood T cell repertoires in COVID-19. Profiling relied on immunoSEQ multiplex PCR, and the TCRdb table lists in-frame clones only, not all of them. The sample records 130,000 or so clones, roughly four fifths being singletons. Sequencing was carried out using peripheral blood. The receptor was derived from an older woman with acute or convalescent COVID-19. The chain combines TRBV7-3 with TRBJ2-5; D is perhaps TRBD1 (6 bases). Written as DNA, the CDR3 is TGTGCCAGCAGCTTAAACCCAGACAGGTGGGACCAAGAGACCCAGTACTTC. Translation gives CASSLNPDRWDQETQYF.